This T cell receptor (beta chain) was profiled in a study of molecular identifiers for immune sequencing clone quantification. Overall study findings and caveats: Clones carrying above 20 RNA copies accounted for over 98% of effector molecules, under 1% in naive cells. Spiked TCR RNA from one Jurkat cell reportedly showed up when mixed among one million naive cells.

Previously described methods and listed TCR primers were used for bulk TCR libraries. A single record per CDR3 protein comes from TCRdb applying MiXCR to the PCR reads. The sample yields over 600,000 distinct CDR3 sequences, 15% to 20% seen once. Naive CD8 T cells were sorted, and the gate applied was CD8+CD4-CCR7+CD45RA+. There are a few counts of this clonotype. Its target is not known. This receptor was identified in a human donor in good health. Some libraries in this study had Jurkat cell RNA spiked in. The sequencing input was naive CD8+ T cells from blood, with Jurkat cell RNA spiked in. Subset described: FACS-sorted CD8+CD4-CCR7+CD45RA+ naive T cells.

The CDR3, as DNA: TGCGCCAGCAGCTTTTTGCGGGAGGGTCACAATGAGCAGTTCTTC. Protein product: CASSFLREGHNEQFF. The chain has TRBV5-1 and TRBJ2-1, with 9 bases matching TRBD2. The ends lost 2 bases at V and 5 bases at J; junction bases unmatched: 5. The CDR3 is 15 amino acids. Germline assignment: CDR1 SGHRS and CDR2 YFSETQ.